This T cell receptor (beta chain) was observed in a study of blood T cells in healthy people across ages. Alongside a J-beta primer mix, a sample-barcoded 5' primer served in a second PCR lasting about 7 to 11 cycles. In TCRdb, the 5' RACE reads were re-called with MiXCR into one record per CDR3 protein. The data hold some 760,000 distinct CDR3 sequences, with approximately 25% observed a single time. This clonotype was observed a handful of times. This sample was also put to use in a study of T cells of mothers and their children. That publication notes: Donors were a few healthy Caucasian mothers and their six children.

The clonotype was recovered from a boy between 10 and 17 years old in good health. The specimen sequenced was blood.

The CDR3 sequence is CASSSPQPTQYF. The CDR3 DNA reads TGTGCCAGCAGTTCCCCCCAACCGACCCAGTACTTC. J is TRBJ2-5 and V is TRBV28; D is unresolved. The CDR3 covers 12 residues. Germline V lookup: CDR1 MDHEN, CDR2 SYDVKM. V was trimmed by 4 bases and J by 7 bases, leaving 10 bases between them.